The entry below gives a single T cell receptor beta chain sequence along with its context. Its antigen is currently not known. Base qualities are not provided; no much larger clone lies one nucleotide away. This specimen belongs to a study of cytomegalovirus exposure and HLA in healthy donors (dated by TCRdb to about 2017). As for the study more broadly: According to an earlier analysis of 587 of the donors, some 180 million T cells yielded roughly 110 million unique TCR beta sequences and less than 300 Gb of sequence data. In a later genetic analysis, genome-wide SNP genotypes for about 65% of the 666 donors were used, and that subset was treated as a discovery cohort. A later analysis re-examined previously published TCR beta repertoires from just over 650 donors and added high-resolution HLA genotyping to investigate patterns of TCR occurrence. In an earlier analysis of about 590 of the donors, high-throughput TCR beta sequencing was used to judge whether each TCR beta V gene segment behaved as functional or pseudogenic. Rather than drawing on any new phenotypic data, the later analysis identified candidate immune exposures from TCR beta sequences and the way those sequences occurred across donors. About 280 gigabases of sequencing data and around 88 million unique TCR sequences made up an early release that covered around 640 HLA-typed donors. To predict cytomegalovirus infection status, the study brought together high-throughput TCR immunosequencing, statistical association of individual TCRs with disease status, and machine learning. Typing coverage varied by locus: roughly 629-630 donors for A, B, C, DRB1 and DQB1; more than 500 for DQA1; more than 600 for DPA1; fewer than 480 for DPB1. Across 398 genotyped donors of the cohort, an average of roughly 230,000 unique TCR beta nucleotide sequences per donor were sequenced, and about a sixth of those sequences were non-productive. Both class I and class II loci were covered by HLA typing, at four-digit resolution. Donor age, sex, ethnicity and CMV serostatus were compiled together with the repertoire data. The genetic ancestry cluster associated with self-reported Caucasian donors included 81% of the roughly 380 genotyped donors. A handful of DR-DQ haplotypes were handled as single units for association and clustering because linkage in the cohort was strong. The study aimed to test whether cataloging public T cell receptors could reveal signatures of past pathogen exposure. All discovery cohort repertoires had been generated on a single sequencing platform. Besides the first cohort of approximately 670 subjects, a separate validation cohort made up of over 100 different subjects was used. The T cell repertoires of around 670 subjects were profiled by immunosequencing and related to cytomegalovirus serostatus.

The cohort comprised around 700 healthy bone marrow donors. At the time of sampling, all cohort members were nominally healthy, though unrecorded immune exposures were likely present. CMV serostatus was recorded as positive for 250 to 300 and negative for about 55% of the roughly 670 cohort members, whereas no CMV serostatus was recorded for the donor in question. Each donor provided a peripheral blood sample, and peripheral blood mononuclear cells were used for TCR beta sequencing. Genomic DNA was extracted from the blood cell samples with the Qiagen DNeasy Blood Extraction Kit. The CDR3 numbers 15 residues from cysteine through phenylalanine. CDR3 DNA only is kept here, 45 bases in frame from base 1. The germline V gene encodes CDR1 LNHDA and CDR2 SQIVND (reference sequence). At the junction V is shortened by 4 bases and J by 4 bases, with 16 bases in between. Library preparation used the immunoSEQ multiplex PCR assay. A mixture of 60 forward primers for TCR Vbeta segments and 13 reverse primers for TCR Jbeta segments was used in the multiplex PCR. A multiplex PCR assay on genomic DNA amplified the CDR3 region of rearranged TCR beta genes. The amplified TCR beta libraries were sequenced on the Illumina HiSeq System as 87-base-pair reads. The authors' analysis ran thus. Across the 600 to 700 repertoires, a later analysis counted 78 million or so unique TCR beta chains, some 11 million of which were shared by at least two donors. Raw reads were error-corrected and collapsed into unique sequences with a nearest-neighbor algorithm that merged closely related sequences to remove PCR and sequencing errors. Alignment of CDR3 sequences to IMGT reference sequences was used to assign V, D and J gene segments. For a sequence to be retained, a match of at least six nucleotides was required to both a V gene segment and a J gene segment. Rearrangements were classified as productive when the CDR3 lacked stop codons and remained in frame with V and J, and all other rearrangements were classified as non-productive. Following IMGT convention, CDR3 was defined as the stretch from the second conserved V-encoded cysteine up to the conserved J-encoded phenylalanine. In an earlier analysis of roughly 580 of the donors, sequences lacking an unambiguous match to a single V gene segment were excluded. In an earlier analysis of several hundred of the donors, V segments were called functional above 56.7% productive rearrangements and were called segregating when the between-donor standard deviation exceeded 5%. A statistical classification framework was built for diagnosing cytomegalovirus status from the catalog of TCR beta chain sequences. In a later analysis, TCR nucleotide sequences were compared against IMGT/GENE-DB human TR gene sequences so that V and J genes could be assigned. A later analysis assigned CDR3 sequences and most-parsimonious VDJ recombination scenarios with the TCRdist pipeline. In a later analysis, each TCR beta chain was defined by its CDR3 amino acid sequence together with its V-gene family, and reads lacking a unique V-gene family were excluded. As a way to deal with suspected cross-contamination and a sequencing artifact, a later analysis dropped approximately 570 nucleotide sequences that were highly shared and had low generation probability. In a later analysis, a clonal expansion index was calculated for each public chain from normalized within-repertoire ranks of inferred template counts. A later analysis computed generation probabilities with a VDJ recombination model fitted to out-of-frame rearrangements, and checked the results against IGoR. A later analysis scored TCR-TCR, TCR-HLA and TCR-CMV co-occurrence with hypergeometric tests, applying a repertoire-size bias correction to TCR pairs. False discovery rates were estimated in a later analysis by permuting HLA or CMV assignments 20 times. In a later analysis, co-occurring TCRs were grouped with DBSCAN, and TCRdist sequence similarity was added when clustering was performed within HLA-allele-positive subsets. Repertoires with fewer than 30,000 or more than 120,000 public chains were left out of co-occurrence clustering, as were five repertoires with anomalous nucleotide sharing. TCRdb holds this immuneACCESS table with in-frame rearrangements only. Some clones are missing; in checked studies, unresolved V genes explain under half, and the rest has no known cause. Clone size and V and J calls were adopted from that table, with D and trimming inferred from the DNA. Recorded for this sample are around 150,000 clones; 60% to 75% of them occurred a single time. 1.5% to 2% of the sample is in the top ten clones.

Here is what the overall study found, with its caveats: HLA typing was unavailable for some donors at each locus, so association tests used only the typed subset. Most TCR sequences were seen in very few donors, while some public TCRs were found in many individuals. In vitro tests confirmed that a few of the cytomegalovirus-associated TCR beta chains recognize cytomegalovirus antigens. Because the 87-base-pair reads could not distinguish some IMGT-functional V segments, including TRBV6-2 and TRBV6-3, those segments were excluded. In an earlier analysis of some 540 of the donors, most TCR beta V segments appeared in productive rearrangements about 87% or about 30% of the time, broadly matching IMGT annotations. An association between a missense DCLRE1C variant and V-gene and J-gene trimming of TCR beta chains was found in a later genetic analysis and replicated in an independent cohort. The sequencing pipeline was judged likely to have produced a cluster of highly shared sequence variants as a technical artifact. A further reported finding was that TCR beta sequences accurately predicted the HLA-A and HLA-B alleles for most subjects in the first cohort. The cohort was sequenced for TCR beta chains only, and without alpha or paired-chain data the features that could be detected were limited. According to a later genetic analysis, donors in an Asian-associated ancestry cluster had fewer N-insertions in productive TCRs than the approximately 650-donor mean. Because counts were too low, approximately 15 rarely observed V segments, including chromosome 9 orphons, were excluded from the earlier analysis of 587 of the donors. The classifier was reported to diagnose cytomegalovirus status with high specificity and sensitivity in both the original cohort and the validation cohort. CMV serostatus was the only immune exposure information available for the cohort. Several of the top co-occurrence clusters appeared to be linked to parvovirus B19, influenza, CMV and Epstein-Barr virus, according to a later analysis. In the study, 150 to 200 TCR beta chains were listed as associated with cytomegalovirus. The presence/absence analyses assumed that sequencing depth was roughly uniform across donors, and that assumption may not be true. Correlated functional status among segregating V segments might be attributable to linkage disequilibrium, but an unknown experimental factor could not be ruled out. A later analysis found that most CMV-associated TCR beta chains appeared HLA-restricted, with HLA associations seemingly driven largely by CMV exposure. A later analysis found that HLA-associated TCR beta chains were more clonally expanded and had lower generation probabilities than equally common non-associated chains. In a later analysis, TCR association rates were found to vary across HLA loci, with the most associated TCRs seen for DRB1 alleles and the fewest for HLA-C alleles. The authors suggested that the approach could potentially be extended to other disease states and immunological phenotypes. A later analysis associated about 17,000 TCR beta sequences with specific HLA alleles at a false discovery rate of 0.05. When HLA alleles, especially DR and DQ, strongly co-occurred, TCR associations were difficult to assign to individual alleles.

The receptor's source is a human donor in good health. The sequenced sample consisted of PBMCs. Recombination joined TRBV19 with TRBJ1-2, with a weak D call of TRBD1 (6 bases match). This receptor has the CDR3 CASSTDSLMPYGYTF. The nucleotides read TGTGCCAGTAGTACGGACAGCCTCATGCCCTATGGCTACACCTTC.